The entry below gives a single T cell receptor beta chain sequence along with its context. Its specificity is not known. TCRdb's copy holds only in-frame clones and misses some; the assay was immunoSEQ multiplex PCR. The sample yields under 40,000 clones, about four fifths seen once. This sample's time point: week 35, safety follow-up. Vaccine doses each comprised 300 ug of mutant IDH1 20-mer peptide, with topical imiquimod. This sample stems from a study of a mutant IDH1 vaccine in newly diagnosed glioma. Looking at the study overall: Therapy received beforehand was radiotherapy, temozolomide, or both, with most patients given both.

The sequence was obtained from a man between 35 and 55 years old with glioma. Some clones in this sample may be carry-over from other donors' samples. This specimen was PBMCs, taken from a glioma patient whose treatment included an IDH1 peptide vaccine.

CDR3 region: CASNKENQPQHF. The CDR3 nucleotides are TGTGCCAGCAATAAGGAAAATCAGCCCCAGCATTTT. The chain recombines TRBV6-1 with TRBJ1-5; D uncertain. This CDR3 has 12 residues. Germline assignment: CDR1 MNHNS and CDR2 SASEGT. Trimming cost V 7 bases and J 4 bases, with 8 bases left between them.